This TCR beta chain emerged from a study of siplizumab effects on memory and regulatory T cells. Findings and caveats of the study: Apparently key alloresponse contributors, naive T cells also seemed more diverse than memory cells.

The germline CDR1 and CDR2 sequences are LNHDA and SQIVND (reference sequence). The length of the CDR3 is 13 residues. V was cut by 7 bases and J by 2 bases, with 12 bases left in between. Libraries were prepared by immunoSEQ multiplex PCR; TCRdb keeps only in-frame clonotypes and omits some of them. The sample consists of approximately 75,000 clones, 93% of them appearing once. Details on this clone: Its antigen is not known.

The V gene is TRBV19, the J gene TRBJ2-7; possibly TRBD1 or TRBD2 for D (5 bases each). The source of this sequence is a human donor in good health. Sequenced material: CD8+ T cells sorted from blood. The CDR3 sequence is CASMGEPAYEQYF. The CDR3 region has the DNA TGTGCCAGTATGGGGGAGCCGGCCTACGAGCAGTACTTC.